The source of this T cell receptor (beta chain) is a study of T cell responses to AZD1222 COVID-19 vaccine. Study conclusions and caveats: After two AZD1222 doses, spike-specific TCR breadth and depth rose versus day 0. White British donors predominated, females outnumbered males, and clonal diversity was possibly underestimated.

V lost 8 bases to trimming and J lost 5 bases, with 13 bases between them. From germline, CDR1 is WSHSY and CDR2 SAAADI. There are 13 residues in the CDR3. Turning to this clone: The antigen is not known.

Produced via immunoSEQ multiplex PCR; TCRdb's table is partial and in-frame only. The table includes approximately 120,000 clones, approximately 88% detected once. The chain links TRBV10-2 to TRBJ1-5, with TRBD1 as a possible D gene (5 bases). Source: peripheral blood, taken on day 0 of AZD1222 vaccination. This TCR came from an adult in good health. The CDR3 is CASGAGGDQPQHF. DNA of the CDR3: TGCGCCAGCGGGGCGGGTGGGGATCAGCCCCAGCATTTT.